This T cell receptor (beta chain) was captured by sequencing in a study of cytomegalovirus exposure and HLA in healthy donors. Across the whole study: HLA-typed donors contributed approximately 86 million unique TCRs, which were held in an early data release. General observations from the study: Among TCR beta chains, those listed as cytomegalovirus-associated numbered roughly 150.

The PCR had 60 Vbeta and 13 Jbeta primers. Clones were sequenced by immunoSEQ multiplex PCR, and TCRdb holds only the in-frame ones, with some missing. The data show under 150,000 clones, about 77% seen once. On this clone: What it binds is not known.

CDR3 length equals 13 residues. Trimming left V 7 bases short and J 0 bases short, with 9 bases between. Germline V gene data show CDR1 as MNHNS and CDR2 as SASEGT. Sample: PBMCs. The TCR comes from a middle-aged woman in good health and CMV-seronegative. The gene calls are TRBV6-1 and TRBJ1-1; D ambiguous. CDR3 bases: TGTGCCAGCACCCCCCATGTGAACACTGAAGCTTTCTTT. As protein: CASTPHVNTEAFF.